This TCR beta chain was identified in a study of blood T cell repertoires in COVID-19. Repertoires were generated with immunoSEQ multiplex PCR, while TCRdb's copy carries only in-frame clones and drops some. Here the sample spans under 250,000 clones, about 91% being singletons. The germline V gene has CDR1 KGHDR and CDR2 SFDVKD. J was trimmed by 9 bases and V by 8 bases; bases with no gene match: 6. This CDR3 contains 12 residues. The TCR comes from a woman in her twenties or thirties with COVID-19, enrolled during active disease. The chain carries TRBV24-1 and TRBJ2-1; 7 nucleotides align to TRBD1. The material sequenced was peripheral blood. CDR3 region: CATNRGGGEQFF. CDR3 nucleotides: TGTGCCACCAATCGAGGGGGCGGTGAGCAGTTCTTC.